This TCR beta chain is drawn from a study of blood T cell repertoires in COVID-19. In the study overall: Samples taken during acute and convalescent COVID-19 were collected in the United States, Italy and Spain. In each case, the material was cDNA or gDNA derived from T cells, B-cell-depleted T cells, or PBMCs.

Assay used: immunoSEQ multiplex PCR; TCRdb lists only in-frame clones, some missing. This table holds about 300,000 clones, around four fifths found once. This CDR3 has 16 amino acids. Trimming took 3 bases from V and 6 from J; bases not matched to a gene: 12. In germline, CDR1 is SNHLY, CDR2 FYNNEI. The sequencing sample was made of peripheral blood. The TCR comes from a woman between 45 and 65 years old with acute or convalescent COVID-19. The chain joins TRBV2 to TRBJ2-3; 7 nucleotides agree with TRBD1. The CDR3 DNA sequence: TGTGCCAGCAGTGATGGCCGTAGGGGGCGCTTGGATACGCAGTATTTT. This gives the protein CASSDGRRGRLDTQYF.